The 14 T cell receptor beta chains reported below all come from one sample, sequenced in a study of OX40 agonist ivuxolimab in advanced cancers. TCRdb keeps only in-frame clones here, not all; method: immunoSEQ multiplex PCR. The sample records over 40,000 clones, 88% being singletons. The material sequenced was CD4+ or CD8+ T cells sorted from blood, taken in a trial of the OX40 agonist ivuxolimab. These TCRs come from an adult with an advanced solid tumor such as melanoma, head and neck, liver or kidney cancer.

The chain employs TRBV6-5 and TRBJ2-6; D possibly corresponds to TRBD2 (5 bases). V lost 6 bases and J lost 4, with 13 bases in between. Germline CDR1 reads MNHEY; CDR2 reads SVGAGI. There are 15 residues in the CDR3. The CDR3 protein is CASSPGSAGANVLTF. Here the CDR3 DNA reads TGTGCCAGCAGCCCGGGGTCAGCCGGGGCCAACGTCCTGACTTTC.

The chain joins TRBV4-1 to TRBJ1-3, with D possibly being TRBD1 (5 bases). This CDR3 has 18 amino acids. Germline CDR1 is MGHRA and CDR2 is YSYEKL. The V end lost 1 base, the J end lost 4 bases, and 20 bases lay between the germline ends. In nucleotides, the CDR3 is TGCGCCAGCAGCCAAGGGGTACTCCGCAGGGCGGCCGGAAACACCATATATTTT. Its protein is CASSQGVLRRAAGNTIYF.

The chain links TRBV30 to TRBJ1-1; no clear D. The V and J ends lost 3 bases and 7 bases respectively, with 12 bases between them. CDR3 length: 12 amino acids. In germline, CDR1 is GTSNPN, CDR2 SVGIG (reference sequence). The CDR3 is CAWSETRFEAFF. CDR3 DNA: TGTGCCTGGAGCGAGACCCGCTTTGAAGCTTTCTTT.

Notes on this clone: Sequence at one end of the junction differs from germline and may be a read error. The V and J genes are TRBV5-1 and TRBJ2-5; 9 nucleotides agree with TRBD1. CDR1 is SGHRS, CDR2 YFSETQ, per germline. This CDR3 has 15 residues. The CDR3 protein is CASTLAQGAGETQYF. DNA for the CDR3: TGCGCCAGCACCTTGGCACAGGGGGCGGGAGAGACCCAGTACTTC.

The chain couples TRBV7-3 to TRBJ1-4, with D possibly matching TRBD1 (6 bases). V lost 5 bases and J 7 bases, leaving 20 bases between the germline ends. CDR3 length: 16 amino acids. Germline assignment: CDR1 SGHTA and CDR2 FQGTGA. The CDR3 nucleotides read TGTGCCAGCAGCCCAGGGGCTAAACGTCGGGCTGAAAAACTGTTTTTT. Its protein is CASSPGAKRRAEKLFF.

A single count supports this clone. V usage is TRBV2 and J usage is TRBJ2-7; 8 bases align to TRBD1. The CDR3 covers 14 residues. Germline loops: CDR1 SNHLY, CDR2 FYNNEI. Unmatched junction bases numbered 10, after V lost 7 bases and J lost 5 bases. CDR3 residues: CASMLAGGNHEQYF. In DNA form, the CDR3 reads TGTGCCAGCATGCTGGCAGGGGGCAACCACGAGCAGTACTTC. The full variable domain, completed using reference TRBV2 and TRBJ2-7, is EPEVTQTPSHQVTQMGQEVILRCVPISNHLYFYWYRQILGQKVEFLVSFYNNEISEKSEIFDDQFSVERPDGSNFTLKIRSTKLEDSAMYFCASMLAGGNHEQYFGPGTRLTVT.

The chain combines TRBV18 with TRBJ1-4; D not resolved. V dropped 6 bases and J dropped 0 bases, with 8 bases sitting between them. Germline V lookup: CDR1 KGHSH, CDR2 LQKENI. This CDR3 comprises 14 residues. This CDR3 reads CASSNYATNEKLFF. The DNA of the CDR3 is TGTGCCAGCTCCAACTATGCAACTAATGAAAAACTGTTTTTT.

V is TRBV5-6 and J is TRBJ2-7, with D unresolved. Trimming took 2 bases from V and 4 from J, leaving 7 bases between them. Germline V gene lookup returns CDR1 SGHDT and CDR2 YYEEEE. The CDR3 extends over 12 amino acids. CDR3 sequence reads: CASSLTGYEQYF. Here the CDR3 DNA reads TGTGCCAGCAGCTTAACCGGGTACGAGCAGTACTTC. The entire variable domain, with the rest obtained from reference TRBV5-6 and TRBJ2-7, is as follows: DAGVTQSPTHLIKTRGQQVTLRCSPKSGHDTVSWYQQALGQGPQFIFQYYEEEERQRGNFPDRFSGHQFPNYSSELNVNALLLGDSALYLCASSLTGYEQYFGPGTRLTVT.

This chain links TRBV4-2 with TRBJ1-2; TRBD1 aligns across 8 bases. The junction had 9 bases not matched to a gene; V was cut back by 4 bases and J by 5 bases. The CDR3 loop spans 15 amino acids. Germline CDR1 LGHNA, CDR2 YNFKEQ. The DNA for the CDR3 is TGTGCCAGCAGCCTAAAACAGGGGGACCTTTATGGCTACACCTTC. Protein: CASSLKQGDLYGYTF.

This clone was detected only once. The rearrangement joins TRBV18 to TRBJ2-5; perhaps TRBD2 as D (6 bases). Trimming shortened V by 0 bases and J by 4 bases, and 9 bases separated the two germline ends. The CDR3 has 14 residues. Germline V gene sequence: CDR1 KGHSH, CDR2 LQKENI. The CDR3 sequence: CASSPPGGGETQYF. The CDR3 region has the DNA TGTGCCAGCTCACCACCCGGGGGTGGAGAGACCCAGTACTTC.

This clone was seen just once. The chain links TRBV2 to TRBJ2-4; 13 positions agree with TRBD2. Germline CDR1 SNHLY, CDR2 FYNNEI. V gave up 6 bases and J gave up 4 bases; unmatched junction bases: 6. The CDR3 extends over 16 amino acids. The CDR3 here is CASRRTSGSPKNIQYF. In DNA, the CDR3 is TGTGCCAGCAGACGGACTAGCGGGAGCCCTAAAAACATTCAGTACTTC.

The chain carries TRBV5-4 and TRBJ2-3; 7 bases agree with TRBD1. Trimming took 6 bases from V and 6 from J; bases not matched to a gene: 7. CDR3 size: 13 residues. Germline V gene data show CDR1 as SGHNT and CDR2 as YYREEE (reference sequence). The CDR3 loop is CASTQRQGDTQYF. The CDR3 bases are TGTGCCAGCACCCAGAGACAGGGCGATACGCAGTATTTT.

V gene TRBV7-9 combines with J gene TRBJ1-5; D possibly corresponds to TRBD1 (5 bases). The germline V and J ends were trimmed by 5 bases and 11 bases, with 31 bases remaining between them. The CDR3 is 18 residues long. The V gene's germline CDR1 is SEHNR and CDR2 FQNEAQ (reference sequence). DNA of the CDR3: TGTGCCAGCAGCCAGGATGAGTGGGGGGATACCTCATTTCTGGCCCAGCATTTT. It encodes CASSQDEWGDTSFLAQHF.

This clone appeared once. The chain combines TRBV6-5 with TRBJ2-7; D may be TRBD1 (5 bases). The V end was cut by 6 bases, the J end by 2 bases, with 8 bases between. The CDR3 runs to 12 residues. Germline CDR1 MNHEY, CDR2 SVGAGI. In nucleotides, the CDR3 is TGTGCCAGCAGGGCAGGGCCCTACGAGCAGTACTTC. Amino acids: CASRAGPYEQYF.